What follows is one TCR beta chain and its context. Its target is not known. The V segment lost 4 bases and the J segment 4 bases; nucleotides outside the gene matches: 6. Germline V gene lookup returns CDR1 SEHNR and CDR2 FQNEAQ (reference sequence). The CDR3 has 15 amino acids. TCRdb analysed the 5' RACE reads with MiXCR anew, one entry per CDR3 protein. In the table there are roughly 150,000 distinct CDR3 sequences, 14% to 15% of which are singletons. These data are taken from a study of T-cell memory formation after mild COVID-19. General study points: Pre-infection memory harbored some responding clones, suggesting cross-reactive memory joined. CD4/CD8 balance characterized clones contracting day 15 to 85, and CD4+ skew characterized later expanders.

Input material: PBMCs or a T cell subset sorted from them (not recorded which). The clonotype comes from an adult woman who had mild COVID-19 (a few samples of this study predate the infection). Cell type and time point are not known. The chain has TRBV7-9 and TRBJ2-2; TRBD1 matches 7 bases. The DNA of the CDR3 is TGTGCCAGCAGCTCGACAGGGATTGGCACCGGGGAGCTGTTTTTT. Translating gives CASSSTGIGTGELFF.